The 4 T cell receptor beta chains presented below share a single source sample, sequenced in a study of CD8+ T cells in alopecia areata. Sequencing used cDNA as its template, made by extracting RNA and reverse transcribing it. This table comes from immunoSEQ multiplex PCR, and its TCRdb copy is limited to in-frame clones, with some not included. The table has more than 150,000 clones, roughly 61% seen once. The treatment is: oral pan-JAK inhibitor, 5-10 mg twice daily. Specimen: CD8+ T cells sorted from blood, collected at week 24, from a patient treated with tofacitinib. The receptor set was obtained from a human donor with alopecia areata.

The chain carries TRBV5-6 and TRBJ1-1; weak D call: TRBD1 (6 bases). Per the germline V gene, CDR1 is SGHDT and CDR2 is YYEEEE. This CDR3 contains 12 residues. Trimming cost V 6 bases and J 7 bases, with 13 bases left between them. The CDR3 sequence is CASIPRGGEAFF. The DNA for the CDR3 is TGTGCCAGCATCCCGCGAGGGGGTGAAGCTTTCTTT. The whole variable domain, filled in from reference TRBV5-6 and TRBJ1-1, reads DAGVTQSPTHLIKTRGQQVTLRCSPKSGHDTVSWYQQALGQGPQFIFQYYEEEERQRGNFPDRFSGHQFPNYSSELNVNALLLGDSALYLCASIPRGGEAFFGQGTRLTVV.

The chain recombines TRBV10-3 with TRBJ2-3; a weak D match, TRBD2 (7 bases). Trimming pared 0 bases from V and 2 bases from J, leaving 15 bases between. This CDR3 contains 17 residues. Germline V gene lookup returns CDR1 ENHRY and CDR2 SYGVKD. In DNA form, the CDR3 reads TGTGCCATCAGTGAGTCTGGGGGGGCCTTACCCACAGATACGCAGTATTTT. This sequence encodes CAISESGGALPTDTQYF.

In its sample, this clone was seen many times. This chain links TRBV2 with TRBJ1-1; D unclear. Germline V gives CDR1 SNHLY, CDR2 FYNNEI. The CDR3 covers 14 residues. Trimming took 3 bases from V and 1 from J, leaving 9 bases between them. DNA of the CDR3: TGTGCCAGCAGTGAGGAGGTAAGGAACACTGAAGCTTTCTTT. Translating gives CASSEEVRNTEAFF. The full variable domain, in which reference TRBV2 and TRBJ1-1 provide the parts outside the CDR3, is EPEVTQTPSHQVTQMGQEVILRCVPISNHLYFYWYRQILGQKVEFLVSFYNNEISEKSEIFDDQFSVERPDGSNFTLKIRSTKLEDSAMYFCASSEEVRNTEAFFGQGTRLTVV.

The rearrangement uses TRBV6-6 and TRBJ1-2; no clear D. CDR1 and CDR2 (germline): MNHNY, SVGAGI (reference sequence). This CDR3 has 12 amino acids. The V end was cut by 6 bases, the J end by 6 bases, with 11 bases between. The CDR3 sequence is CASSAGPNGYTF. The CDR3 DNA reads TGTGCCAGCAGCGCCGGACCTAATGGCTACACCTTC.